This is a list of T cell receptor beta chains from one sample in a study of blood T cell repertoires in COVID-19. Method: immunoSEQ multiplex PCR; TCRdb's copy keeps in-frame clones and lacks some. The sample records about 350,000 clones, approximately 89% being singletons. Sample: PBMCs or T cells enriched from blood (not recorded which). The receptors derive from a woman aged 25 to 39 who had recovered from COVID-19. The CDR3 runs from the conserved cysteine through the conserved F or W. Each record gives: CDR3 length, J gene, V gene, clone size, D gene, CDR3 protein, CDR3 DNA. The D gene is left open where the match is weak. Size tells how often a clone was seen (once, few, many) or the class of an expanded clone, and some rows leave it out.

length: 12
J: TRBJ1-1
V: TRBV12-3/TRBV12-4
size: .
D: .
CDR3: CASSEGNTEAFF
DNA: TGTGCCAGCAGTGAGGGGAACACTGAAGCTTTCTTT

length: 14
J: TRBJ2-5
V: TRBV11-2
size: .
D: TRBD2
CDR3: CASSPGLVTETQYF
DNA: TGTGCCAGCAGCCCGGGACTAGTAACGGAGACCCAGTACTTC

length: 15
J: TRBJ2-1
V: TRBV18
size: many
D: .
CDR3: CASHMGGNSYNEQFF
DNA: TGTGCCAGCCATATGGGCGGGAACTCCTACAATGAGCAGTTCTTC

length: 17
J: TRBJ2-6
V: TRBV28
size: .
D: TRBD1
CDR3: CASRPGQGARGANVLTF
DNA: TGTGCCAGCAGGCCGGGACAGGGGGCTAGAGGGGCCAACGTCCTGACTTTC

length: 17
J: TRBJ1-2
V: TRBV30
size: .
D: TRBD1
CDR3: CAWSGWDRGQANYGYTF
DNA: TGTGCCTGGAGTGGATGGGACAGGGGACAAGCTAACTATGGCTACACCTTC

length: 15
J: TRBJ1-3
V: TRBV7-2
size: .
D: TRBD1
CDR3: CASSFSGGVGNTIYF
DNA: TGTGCCAGCAGCTTTTCAGGGGGCGTAGGAAACACCATATATTTT

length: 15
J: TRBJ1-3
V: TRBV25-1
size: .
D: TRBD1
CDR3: CASSPGDRVENTIYF
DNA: TGTGCCAGCAGTCCCGGGGACAGAGTCGAAAACACCATATATTTT

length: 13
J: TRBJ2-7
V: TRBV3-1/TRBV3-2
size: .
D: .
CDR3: CASSPYPSYEQYF
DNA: TGTGCCAGCAGCCCCTACCCTTCCTACGAGCAGTACTTC

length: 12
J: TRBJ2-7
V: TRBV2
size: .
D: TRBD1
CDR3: CFCRDRGPEQYF
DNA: TGTTTTTGCCGGGACAGGGGGCCCGAGCAGTACTTC

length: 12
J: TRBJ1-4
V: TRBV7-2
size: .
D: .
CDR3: CASSFQGEKLFF
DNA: TGTGCCAGCAGCTTCCAGGGGGAAAAACTGTTTTTT

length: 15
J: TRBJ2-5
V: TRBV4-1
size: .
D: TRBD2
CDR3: CASSQVSGGIETQYF
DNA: TGCGCCAGCAGCCAAGTGTCCGGGGGGATCGAGACCCAGTACTTC

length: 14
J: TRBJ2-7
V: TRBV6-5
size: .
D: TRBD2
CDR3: CASSLAGGRNEQYF
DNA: TGTGCCAGCTCACTAGCGGGGGGTCGGAACGAGCAGTACTTC

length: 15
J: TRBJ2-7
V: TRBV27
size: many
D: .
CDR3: CASSLSIGRGYEQYF
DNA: TGTGCCAGCAGTTTATCAATCGGCCGCGGCTACGAGCAGTACTTC

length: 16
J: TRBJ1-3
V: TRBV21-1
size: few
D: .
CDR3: CASSKGTKERGNTIYF
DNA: TGTGCCAGCAGCAAAGGTACTAAAGAGAGAGGAAACACCATATATTTT

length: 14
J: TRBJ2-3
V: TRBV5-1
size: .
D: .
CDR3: CASSLDPSGDTQYF
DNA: TGCGCCAGCAGCTTGGACCCCAGCGGGGATACGCAGTATTTT

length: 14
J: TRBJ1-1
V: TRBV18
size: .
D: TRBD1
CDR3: CASSQTGWNTEAFF
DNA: TGTGCCAGCTCACAGACAGGGTGGAACACTGAAGCTTTCTTT

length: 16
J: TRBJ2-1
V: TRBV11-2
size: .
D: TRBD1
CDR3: CASTRTGTVSYNEQFF
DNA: TGTGCCAGCACCCGAACCGGGACAGTCTCCTACAATGAGCAGTTCTTC

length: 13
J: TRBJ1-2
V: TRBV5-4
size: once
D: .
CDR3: CASSPQGFLGYTF
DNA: TGTGCCAGCAGCCCGCAGGGGTTTTTGGGCTACACCTTC

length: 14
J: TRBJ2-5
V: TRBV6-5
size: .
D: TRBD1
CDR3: CASSYTGDSETQYF
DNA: TGTGCCAGCAGTTACACAGGGGATTCGGAGACCCAGTACTTC

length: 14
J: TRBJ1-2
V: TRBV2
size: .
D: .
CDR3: CASSLSTGGGGYTF
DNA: TGTGCCAGCAGTCTGTCGACGGGCGGAGGCGGCTACACCTTC

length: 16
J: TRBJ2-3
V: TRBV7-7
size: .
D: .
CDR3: CASSPLPGSSTDTQYF
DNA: TGTGCCAGCAGCCCTCTCCCAGGTTCTAGCACAGATACGCAGTATTTT

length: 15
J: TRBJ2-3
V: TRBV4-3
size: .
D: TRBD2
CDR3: CASSHRTSGGDTQYF
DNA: TGCGCCAGCAGCCACAGGACTAGCGGGGGGGATACGCAGTATTTT

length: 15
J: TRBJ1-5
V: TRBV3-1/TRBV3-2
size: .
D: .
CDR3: CASSPNPGGNQPQHF
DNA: TGTGCCAGCAGCCCCAACCCAGGGGGCAATCAGCCCCAGCATTTT

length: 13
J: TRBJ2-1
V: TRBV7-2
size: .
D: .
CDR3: CASSLTGYNEQFF
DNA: TGTGCCAGCAGCTTAACGGGTTACAATGAGCAGTTCTTC

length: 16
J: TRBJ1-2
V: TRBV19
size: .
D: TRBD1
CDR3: CASSITGGSANYGYTF
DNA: TGTGCCAGTAGTATAACAGGGGGTTCGGCTAACTATGGCTACACCTTC

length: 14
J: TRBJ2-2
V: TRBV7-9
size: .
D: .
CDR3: CASEGDRLPGELFF
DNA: TGTGCCAGCGAAGGAGACCGCCTGCCCGGGGAGCTGTTTTTT

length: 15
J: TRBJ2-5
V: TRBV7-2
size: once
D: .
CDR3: CASSLGGESGETQYF
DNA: TGTGCCAGCAGCTTAGGGGGGGAATCCGGGGAGACCCAGTACTTC

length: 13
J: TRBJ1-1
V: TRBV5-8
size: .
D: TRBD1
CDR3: CASSLGQDRVAFF
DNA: TGTGCCAGCAGCTTGGGACAGGACAGGGTCGCTTTCTTT

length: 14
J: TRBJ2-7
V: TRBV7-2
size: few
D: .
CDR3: CASSLIAGTYEQYF
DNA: TGTGCCAGCAGCTTAATCGCGGGGACCTACGAGCAGTACTTC